This TCR beta chain was sequenced for a study of blood T cell repertoires in COVID-19. Overall study: T cells, B-cell-depleted T cells, or PBMCs supplied cDNA or gDNA.

As originally analysed: Amplification of reference gene primers was used by the study to estimate nucleated cell counts. Measured with immunoSEQ multiplex PCR; TCRdb has only the in-frame clones, and not every one. V and J calls plus clone size are reproduced from that table; the DNA served to infer D and trimming. This sample yields roughly 340,000 clones, of which approximately 91% are seen a single time; approximately 7.3% belongs to the top ten. The CDR3 extends over 14 amino acids. The V segment lost 3 bases and the J segment 3 bases; nucleotides outside the gene matches: 3. Germline CDR1 and CDR2: GTSNPN and SVGIG (reference sequence).

Material: peripheral blood. This sequence joins TRBV30 and TRBJ2-3, with 10 bases fitting TRBD2. The sequence was collected from a woman between 65 and 79 years old with COVID-19, enrolled during active disease. The CDR3 sequence: CAWSPGLATDTQYF. The CDR3 nucleotides are TGTGCCTGGAGCCCGGGACTAGCGACAGATACGCAGTATTTT.